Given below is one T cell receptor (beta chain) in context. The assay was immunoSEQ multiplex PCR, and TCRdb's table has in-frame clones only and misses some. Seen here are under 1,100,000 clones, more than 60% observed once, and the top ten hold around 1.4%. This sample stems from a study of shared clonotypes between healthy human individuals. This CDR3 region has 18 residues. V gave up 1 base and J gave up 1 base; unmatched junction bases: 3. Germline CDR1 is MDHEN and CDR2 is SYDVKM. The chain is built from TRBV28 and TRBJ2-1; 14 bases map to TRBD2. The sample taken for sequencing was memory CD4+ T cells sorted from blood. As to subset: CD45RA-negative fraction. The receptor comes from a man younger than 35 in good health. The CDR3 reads CASSLSRTSGRSYNEQFF. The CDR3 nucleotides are TGTGCCAGCAGTTTATCACGGACTAGCGGGAGGTCCTACAATGAGCAGTTCTTC.